The sequence of this TCR beta chain was determined in a study of blood T cell repertoires in COVID-19. Looking at the study overall: The samples span acute and convalescent COVID-19 from the United States, Italy and Spain.

Some clones are missing from TCRdb's copy, which holds only in-frame ones; the method was immunoSEQ multiplex PCR. The sample lists about 200,000 clones, 80% to 85% occurring once. The germline gives CDR1 SQVTM, CDR2 ANQGSEA. The CDR3 consists of 15 residues. Losses at the gene ends were 6 bases for V and 4 bases for J; bases not matched to a gene: 11. This TCR derives from a man between 35 and 55 years old who had recovered from COVID-19. The chain employs TRBV29-1 and TRBJ2-1, with TRBD1 matching 8 bases. Source material: PBMCs or T cells enriched from blood (not recorded which). The CDR3 DNA sequence: TGCAGCGTGGGGGGAGAGGACAGGGAGTACAATGAGCAGTTCTTC. This gives the protein CSVGGEDREYNEQFF.